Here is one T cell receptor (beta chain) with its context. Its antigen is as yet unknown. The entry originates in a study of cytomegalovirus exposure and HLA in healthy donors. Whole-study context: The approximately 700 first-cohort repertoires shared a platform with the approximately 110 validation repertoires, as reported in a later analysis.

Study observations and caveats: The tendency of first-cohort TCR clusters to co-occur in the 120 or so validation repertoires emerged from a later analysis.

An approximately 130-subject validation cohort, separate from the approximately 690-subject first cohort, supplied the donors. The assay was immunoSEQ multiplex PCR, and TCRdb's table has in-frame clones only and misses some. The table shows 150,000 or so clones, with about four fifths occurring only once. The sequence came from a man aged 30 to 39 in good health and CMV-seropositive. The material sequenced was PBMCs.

The CDR3 DNA reads TGTGCCAGCGATATAGCGGGAGGGTCGAGGGCAGAGCAGTTCTTC. This gives the protein CASDIAGGSRAEQFF. J is TRBJ2-1 and V is TRBV2; the match to TRBD2 covers 11 bases. With 8 bases clipped from V and 10 bases from J, the junction kept 13 bases outside the gene matches. The CDR3 extends over 15 amino acids. Germline CDR1 reads SNHLY; CDR2 reads FYNNEI.